The sequence of this TCR beta chain was determined in a study of beta chain features in type 1 diabetes. After removal of 0 bases from V and 0 bases from J, the junction contained 2 bases not matched to a gene. Germline lookup yields CDR1 LNHNV and CDR2 YYDKDF (reference sequence). The CDR3 spans 15 residues. Reverse transcribing all isolated RNA meant expressed TCRB transcripts were sequenced. The table came from immunoSEQ multiplex PCR; TCRdb's copy has only in-frame clones and leaves some out. The data show around 400,000 clones, over 13% seen once. Sequencing was performed on naive CD4+ T cells from blood. The rearrangement uses TRBV15 and TRBJ2-7; 7 positions agree with TRBD1. The TCR originated in a woman younger than 30 in good health. CDR3 DNA sequence: TGTGCCACCAGCAGAGAAAACAGGGGCTCCTACGAGCAGTACTTC. It yields the protein CATSRENRGSYEQYF. The whole variable domain, filled in from reference TRBV15 and TRBJ2-7, reads DAMVIQNPRYQVTQFGKPVTLSCSQTLNHNVMYWYQQKSSQAPKLLFHYYDKDFNNEADTPDNFQSRRPNTSFCFLDIRSPGLGDTAMYLCATSRENRGSYEQYFGPGTRLTVT.